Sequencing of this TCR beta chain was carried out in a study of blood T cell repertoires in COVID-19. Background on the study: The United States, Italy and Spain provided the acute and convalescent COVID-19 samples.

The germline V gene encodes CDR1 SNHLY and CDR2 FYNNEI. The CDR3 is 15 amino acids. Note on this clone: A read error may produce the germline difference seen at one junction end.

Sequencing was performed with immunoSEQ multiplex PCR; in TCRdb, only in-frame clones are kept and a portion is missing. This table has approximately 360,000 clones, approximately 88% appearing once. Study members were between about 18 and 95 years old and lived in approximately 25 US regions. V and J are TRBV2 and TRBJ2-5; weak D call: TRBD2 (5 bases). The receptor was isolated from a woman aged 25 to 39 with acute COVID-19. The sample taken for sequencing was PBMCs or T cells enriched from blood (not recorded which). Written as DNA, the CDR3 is TGTGCCAGCAGTGCATCTTACCGGACTGAGGACGGCTTTCACTTC. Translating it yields CASSASYRTEDGFHF. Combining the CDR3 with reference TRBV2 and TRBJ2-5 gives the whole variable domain EPEVTQTPSHQVTQMGQEVILRCVPISNHLYFYWYRQILGQKVEFLVSFYNNEISEKSEIFDDQFSVERPDGSNFTLKIRSTKLEDSAMYFCASSASYRTEDGFHFGPGTRLLVL.